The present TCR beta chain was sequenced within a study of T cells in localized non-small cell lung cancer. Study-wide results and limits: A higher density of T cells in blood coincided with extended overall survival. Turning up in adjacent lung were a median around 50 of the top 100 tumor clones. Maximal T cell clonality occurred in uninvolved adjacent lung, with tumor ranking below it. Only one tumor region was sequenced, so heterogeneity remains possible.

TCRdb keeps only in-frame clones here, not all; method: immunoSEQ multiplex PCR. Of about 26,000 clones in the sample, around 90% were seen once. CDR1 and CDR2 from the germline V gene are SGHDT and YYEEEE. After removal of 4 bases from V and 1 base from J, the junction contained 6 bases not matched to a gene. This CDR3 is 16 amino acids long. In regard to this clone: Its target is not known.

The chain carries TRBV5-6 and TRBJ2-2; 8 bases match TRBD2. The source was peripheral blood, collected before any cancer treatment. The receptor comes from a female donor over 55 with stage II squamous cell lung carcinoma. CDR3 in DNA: TGTGCCAGCAGCCCGGGAGCGGGAGTGAACACCGGGGAGCTGTTTTTT. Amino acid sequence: CASSPGAGVNTGELFF.